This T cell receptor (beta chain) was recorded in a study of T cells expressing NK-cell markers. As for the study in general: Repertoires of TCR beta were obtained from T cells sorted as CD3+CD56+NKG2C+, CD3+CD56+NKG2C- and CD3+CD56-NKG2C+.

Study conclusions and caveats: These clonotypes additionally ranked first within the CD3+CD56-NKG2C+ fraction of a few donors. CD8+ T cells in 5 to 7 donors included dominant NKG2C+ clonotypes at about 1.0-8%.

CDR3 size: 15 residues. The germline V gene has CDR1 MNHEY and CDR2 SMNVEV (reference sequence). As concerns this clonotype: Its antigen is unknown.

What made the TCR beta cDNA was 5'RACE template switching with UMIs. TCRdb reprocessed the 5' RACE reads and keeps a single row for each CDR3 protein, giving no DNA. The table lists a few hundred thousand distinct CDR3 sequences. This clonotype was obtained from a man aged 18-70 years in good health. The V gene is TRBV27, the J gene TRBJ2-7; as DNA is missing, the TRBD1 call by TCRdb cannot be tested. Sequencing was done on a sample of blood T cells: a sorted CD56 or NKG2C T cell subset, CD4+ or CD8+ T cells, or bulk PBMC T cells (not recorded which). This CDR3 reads CASRTGGGGRDEQYF.